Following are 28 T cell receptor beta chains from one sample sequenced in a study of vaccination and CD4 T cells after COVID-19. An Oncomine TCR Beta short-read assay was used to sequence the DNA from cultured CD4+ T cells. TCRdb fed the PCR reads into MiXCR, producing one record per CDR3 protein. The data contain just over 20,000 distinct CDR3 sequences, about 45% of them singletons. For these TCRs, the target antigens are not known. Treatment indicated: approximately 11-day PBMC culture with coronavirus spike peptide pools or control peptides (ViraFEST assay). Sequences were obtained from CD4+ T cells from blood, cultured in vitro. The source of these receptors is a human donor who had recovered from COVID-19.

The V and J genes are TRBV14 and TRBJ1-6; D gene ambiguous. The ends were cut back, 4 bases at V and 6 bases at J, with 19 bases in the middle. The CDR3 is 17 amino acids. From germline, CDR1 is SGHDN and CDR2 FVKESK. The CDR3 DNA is TGTGCCAGCAGCCTTTTTGCGGGTGAAGTAGGTAATTCACCCCTCCACTTT. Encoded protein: CASSLFAGEVGNSPLHF.

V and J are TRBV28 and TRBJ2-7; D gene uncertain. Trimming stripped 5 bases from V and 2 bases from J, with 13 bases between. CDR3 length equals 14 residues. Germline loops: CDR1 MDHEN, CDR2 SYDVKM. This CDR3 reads CASSLHSEAYEQYF. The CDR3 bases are TGTGCCAGCAGTCTGCACTCAGAAGCCTACGAGCAGTACTTC.

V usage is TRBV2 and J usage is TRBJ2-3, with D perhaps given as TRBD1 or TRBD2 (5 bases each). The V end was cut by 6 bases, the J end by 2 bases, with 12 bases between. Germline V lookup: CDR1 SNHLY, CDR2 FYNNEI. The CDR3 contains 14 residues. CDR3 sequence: CASSLEGYTDTQYF. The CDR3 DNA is TGTGCCAGCAGCCTCGAGGGGTACACAGATACGCAGTATTTT.

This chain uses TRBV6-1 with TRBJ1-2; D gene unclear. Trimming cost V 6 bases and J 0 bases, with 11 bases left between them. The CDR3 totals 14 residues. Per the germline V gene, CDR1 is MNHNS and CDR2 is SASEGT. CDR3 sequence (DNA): TGTGCCAGCAGGGAACGACTGTCTAACTATGGCTACACCTTC. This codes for CASRERLSNYGYTF.

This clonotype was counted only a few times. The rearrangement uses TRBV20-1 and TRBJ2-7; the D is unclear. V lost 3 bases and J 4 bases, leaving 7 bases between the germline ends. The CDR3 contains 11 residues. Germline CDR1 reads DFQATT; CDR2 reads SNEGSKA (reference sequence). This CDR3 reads CSASSAYEQYF. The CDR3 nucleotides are TGCAGTGCTAGTTCCGCTTACGAGCAGTACTTC.

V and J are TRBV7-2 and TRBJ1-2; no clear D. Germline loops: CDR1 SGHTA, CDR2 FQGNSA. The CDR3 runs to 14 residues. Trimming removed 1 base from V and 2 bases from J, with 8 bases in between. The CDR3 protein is CASSLVPGNYGYTF. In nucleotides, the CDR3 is TGTGCCAGCAGCTTAGTTCCGGGCAACTATGGCTACACCTTC.

In DNA form, the CDR3 reads TGTGCCAGTAGTGACGGGTCGGCATCTGGAAACACCATATATTTT. It is translated as CASSDGSASGNTIYF. This chain uses TRBV19 with TRBJ1-3; D not certain. Germline V CDR1 and CDR2: LNHDA, SQIVND (reference sequence). The V end lost 5 bases, the J end lost 1 base, and 12 bases lay between the germline ends. This CDR3 has 15 amino acids.

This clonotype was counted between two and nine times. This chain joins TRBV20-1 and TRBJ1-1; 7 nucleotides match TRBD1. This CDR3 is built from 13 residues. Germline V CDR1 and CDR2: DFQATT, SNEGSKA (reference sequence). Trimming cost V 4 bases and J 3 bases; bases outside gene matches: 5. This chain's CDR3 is CSANRGGDTEAFF. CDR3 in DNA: TGCAGTGCTAATCGAGGGGGCGACACTGAAGCTTTCTTT.

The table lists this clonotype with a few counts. The DNA of the CDR3 is TGCAGCCTACAGGGGATTTATGGCTACACCTTC. It translates to CSLQGIYGYTF. The chain joins TRBV20-1 to TRBJ1-2; TRBD1 matches 7 bases. The CDR3 is made up of 11 amino acids. The germline gives CDR1 DFQATT, CDR2 SNEGSKA (reference sequence).

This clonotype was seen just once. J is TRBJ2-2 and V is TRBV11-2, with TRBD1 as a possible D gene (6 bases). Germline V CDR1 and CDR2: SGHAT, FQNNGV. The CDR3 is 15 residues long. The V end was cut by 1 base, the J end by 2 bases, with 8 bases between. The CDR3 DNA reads TGTGCCAGCAGCTTAGTGGACAGTAACACCGGGGAGCTGTTTTTT. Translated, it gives CASSLVDSNTGELFF.

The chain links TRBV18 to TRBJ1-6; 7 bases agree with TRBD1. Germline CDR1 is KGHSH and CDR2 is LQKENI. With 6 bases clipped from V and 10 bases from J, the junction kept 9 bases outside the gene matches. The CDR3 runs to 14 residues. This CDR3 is CASSPPGQQSPLHF. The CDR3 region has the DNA TGTGCCAGCTCCCCGCCGGGACAGCAGTCACCCCTCCACTTT.

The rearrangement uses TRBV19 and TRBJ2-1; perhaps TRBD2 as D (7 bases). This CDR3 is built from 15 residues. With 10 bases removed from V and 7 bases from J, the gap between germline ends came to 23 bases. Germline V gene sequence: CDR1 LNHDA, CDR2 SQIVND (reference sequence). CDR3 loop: CATGSGTFSRNEQFF. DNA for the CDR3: TGTGCCACCGGGAGCGGGACATTCTCTCGGAATGAGCAGTTCTTC. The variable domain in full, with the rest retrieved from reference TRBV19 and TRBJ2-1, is DGGITQSPKYLFRKEGQNVTLSCEQNLNHDAMYWYRQDPGQGLRLIYYSQIVNDFQKGDIAEGYSVSREKKESFPLTVTSAQKNPTAFYLCATGSGTFSRNEQFFGPGTRLTVL.

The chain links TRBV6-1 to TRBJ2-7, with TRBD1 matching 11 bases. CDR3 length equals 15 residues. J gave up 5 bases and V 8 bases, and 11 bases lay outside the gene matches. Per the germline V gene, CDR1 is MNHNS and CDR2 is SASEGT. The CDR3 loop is CASGRQGQGDNEQYF. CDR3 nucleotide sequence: TGTGCCAGCGGGAGACAGGGACAGGGGGACAACGAGCAGTACTTC.

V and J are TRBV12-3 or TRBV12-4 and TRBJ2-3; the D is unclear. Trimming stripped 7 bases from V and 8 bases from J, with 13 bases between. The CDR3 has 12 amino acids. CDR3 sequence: CASTPRQGTQYF. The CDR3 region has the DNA TGTGCCAGCACCCCACGCCAAGGTACGCAGTATTTT.

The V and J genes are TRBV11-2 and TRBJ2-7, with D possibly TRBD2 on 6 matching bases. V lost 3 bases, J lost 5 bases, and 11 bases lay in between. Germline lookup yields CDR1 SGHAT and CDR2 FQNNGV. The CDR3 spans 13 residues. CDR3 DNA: TGTGCCAGCAGCTTCGGGGGATGGGACGAGCAGTACTTC. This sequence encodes CASSFGGWDEQYF.

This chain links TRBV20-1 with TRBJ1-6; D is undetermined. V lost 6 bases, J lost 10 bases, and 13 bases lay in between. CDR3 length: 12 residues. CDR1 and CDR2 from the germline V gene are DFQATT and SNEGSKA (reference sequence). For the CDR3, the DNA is TGCAGTGCACTGGCCTCCGGGTCACCCCTCCACTTT. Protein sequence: CSALASGSPLHF.

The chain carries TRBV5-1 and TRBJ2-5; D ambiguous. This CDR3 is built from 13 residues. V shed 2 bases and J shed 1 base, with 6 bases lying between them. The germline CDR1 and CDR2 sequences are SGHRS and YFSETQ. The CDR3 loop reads CASSFQSQETQYF. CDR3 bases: TGCGCCAGCAGCTTTCAGTCCCAAGAGACCCAGTACTTC.

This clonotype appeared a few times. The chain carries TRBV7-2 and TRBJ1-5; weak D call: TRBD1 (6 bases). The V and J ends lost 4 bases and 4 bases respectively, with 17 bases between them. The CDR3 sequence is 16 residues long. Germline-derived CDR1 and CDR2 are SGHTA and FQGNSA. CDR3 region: CASSSRGSGRNQPQHF. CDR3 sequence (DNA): TGTGCCAGCAGCTCCAGGGGCTCCGGTAGGAATCAGCCCCAGCATTTT.

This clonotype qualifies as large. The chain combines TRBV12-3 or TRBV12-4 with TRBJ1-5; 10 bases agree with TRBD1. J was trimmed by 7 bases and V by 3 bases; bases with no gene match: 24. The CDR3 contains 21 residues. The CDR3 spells CASSFRSPLRDRGMYGQPQHF. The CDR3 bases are TGTGCCAGCAGTTTCCGGTCTCCCCTCCGGGACAGGGGTATGTACGGGCAGCCCCAGCATTTT.

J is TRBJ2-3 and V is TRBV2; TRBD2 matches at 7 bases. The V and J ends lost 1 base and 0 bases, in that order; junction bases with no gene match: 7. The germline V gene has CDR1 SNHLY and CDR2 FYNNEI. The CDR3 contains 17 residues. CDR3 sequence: CASSEEPSGSSTDTQYF. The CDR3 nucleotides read TGTGCCAGCAGTGAAGAACCTAGCGGTTCTAGCACAGATACGCAGTATTTT.

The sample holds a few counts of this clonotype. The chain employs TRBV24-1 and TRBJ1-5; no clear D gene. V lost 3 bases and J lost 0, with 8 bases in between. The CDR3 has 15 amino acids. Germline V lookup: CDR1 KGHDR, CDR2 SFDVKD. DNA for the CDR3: TGTGCCACCAGTGATACAAGGAATAGCAATCAGCCCCAGCATTTT. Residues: CATSDTRNSNQPQHF.

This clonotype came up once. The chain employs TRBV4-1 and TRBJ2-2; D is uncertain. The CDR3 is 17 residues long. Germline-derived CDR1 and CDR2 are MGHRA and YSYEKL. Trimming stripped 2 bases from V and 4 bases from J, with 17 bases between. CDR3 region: CASSQQAVVAGTGELFF. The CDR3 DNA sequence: TGCGCCAGCAGCCAACAGGCGGTAGTAGCTGGCACCGGGGAGCTGTTTTTT.

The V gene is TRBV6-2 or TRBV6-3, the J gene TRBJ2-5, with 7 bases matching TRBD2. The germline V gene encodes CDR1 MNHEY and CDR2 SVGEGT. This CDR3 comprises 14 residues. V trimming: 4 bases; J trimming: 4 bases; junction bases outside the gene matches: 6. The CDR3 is CASSSGTTIETQYF. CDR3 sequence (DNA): TGTGCCAGCAGTTCCGGGACTACAATAGAGACCCAGTACTTC.

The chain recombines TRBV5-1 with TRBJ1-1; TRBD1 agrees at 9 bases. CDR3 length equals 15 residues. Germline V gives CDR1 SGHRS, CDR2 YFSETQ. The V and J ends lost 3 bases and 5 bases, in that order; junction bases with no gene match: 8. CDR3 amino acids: CASSWTGAVGTEAFF. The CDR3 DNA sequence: TGCGCCAGCAGCTGGACAGGGGCTGTGGGTACTGAAGCTTTCTTT.

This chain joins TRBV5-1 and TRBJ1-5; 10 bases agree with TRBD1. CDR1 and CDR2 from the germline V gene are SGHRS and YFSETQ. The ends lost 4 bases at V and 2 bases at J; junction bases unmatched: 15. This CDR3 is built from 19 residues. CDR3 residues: CASSPRDRGEFRCNQPQHF. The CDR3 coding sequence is TGCGCCAGCAGCCCGCGGGACAGGGGTGAGTTTAGGTGCAATCAGCCCCAGCATTTT.

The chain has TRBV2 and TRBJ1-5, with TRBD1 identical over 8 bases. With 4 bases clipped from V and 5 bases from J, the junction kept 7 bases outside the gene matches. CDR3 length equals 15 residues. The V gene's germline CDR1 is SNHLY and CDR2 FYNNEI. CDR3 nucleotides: TGTGCCAGCAGTGCTCTGGGACAGGCTGATCAGCCCCAGCATTTT. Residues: CASSALGQADQPQHF.

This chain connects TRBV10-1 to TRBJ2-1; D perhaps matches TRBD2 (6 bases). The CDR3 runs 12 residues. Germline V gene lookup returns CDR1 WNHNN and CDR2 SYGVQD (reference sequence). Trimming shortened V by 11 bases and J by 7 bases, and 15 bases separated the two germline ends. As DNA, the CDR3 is TGCGCCCCGGAGGGAGTGGTAAATGAGCAGTTCTTC. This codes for CAPEGVVNEQFF.

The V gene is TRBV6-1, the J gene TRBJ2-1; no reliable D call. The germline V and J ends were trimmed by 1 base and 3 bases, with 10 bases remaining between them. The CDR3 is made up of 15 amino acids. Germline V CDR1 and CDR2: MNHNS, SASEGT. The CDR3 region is CASSEGFGLYNEQFF. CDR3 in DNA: TGTGCCAGCAGTGAAGGGTTTGGGCTCTACAATGAGCAGTTCTTC.